The T cell receptor (beta chain) under discussion was sequenced for a study of shared clonotypes between healthy human individuals. Study-wide context: The composition of the donors was a couple of women and a few men aged 18 to 49.

The authors divided CD4+ cells into CD45RA+ naive and CD45RA-negative memory subsets. Measured with immunoSEQ multiplex PCR; TCRdb has only the in-frame clones, and not every one. The data show 1,400,000 or so clones, about 98.5% seen once. Germline-derived CDR1 and CDR2 are MNHEY and SMNVEV (reference sequence). Between the trimmed V and J ends, which lost 5 bases and 4 bases, there was a span of 16 bases. The length of the CDR3 is 15 residues. The specimen was naive CD4+ T cells sorted from blood. As for subset: CD45RA+ positively selected. The rearrangement joins TRBV27 to TRBJ2-3, with D possibly being TRBD2 (5 bases). This TCR was recovered from a man aged 25 to 40 in good health. The CDR3 sequence is CASSLLAPPSDTQYF. The CDR3 DNA reads TGTGCCAGCAGTCTCCTAGCCCCCCCGTCAGATACGCAGTATTTT.